The 30 T cell receptor beta chains below come from one sample, sequenced in a study of chemoradiotherapy in HPV16-positive cancers. TCRdb's copy holds only in-frame clones and misses some; the assay was immunoSEQ multiplex PCR. The table lists just over 1,000 clones, around 86% of them singletons. The sequenced sample was tumor tissue, obtained from a patient who underwent chemoradiotherapy. These receptors all stem from a human donor with HPV-associated anogenital cancer.

The chain combines TRBV7-9 with TRBJ1-4, with D tentatively TRBD1 (5 bases). Trimming removed 5 bases from V and 8 bases from J, with 21 bases in between. Germline V CDR1 and CDR2: SEHNR, FQNEAQ (reference sequence). The CDR3 is 16 residues long. The CDR3 reads CASSDTSGRQREKLFF. Written as DNA, the CDR3 is TGTGCCAGCAGCGATACCTCGGGACGGCAGCGGGAAAAACTGTTTTTT. The entire variable domain, with the rest obtained from reference TRBV7-9 and TRBJ1-4, is as follows: DTGVSQNPRHKITKRGQNVTFRCDPISEHNRLYWYRQTLGQGPEFLTYFQNEAQLEKSRLLSDRFSAERPKGSFSTLEIQRTEQGDSAMYLCASSDTSGRQREKLFFGSGTQLSVL.

The chain links TRBV7-3 to TRBJ1-6, with 8 bases fitting TRBD1. This CDR3 is 15 amino acids long. Trimming at V came to 4 bases and at J to 2 bases, leaving 1 base not matched to a gene. The germline gives CDR1 SGHTA, CDR2 FQGTGA. This CDR3 reads CASSSGGPYNSPLHF. The CDR3 DNA reads TGTGCCAGCAGCTCAGGGGGCCCCTATAATTCACCCCTCCACTTT.

J is TRBJ2-1 and V is TRBV11-1, with D perhaps TRBD2 (6 bases). Trimming left V 4 bases short and J 7 bases short, with 8 bases between. The CDR3 length is 12 residues. Germline values: CDR1 SGHAT, CDR2 FQDESV (reference sequence). The CDR3 protein is CASSWGENEQFF. As DNA, the CDR3 is TGTGCCAGCAGCTGGGGGGAAAATGAGCAGTTCTTC.

J is TRBJ2-5 and V is TRBV5-4; D may be TRBD1 or TRBD2 (5 bases each). There are 15 residues in the CDR3. Between the trimmed V and J ends, which lost 1 base and 5 bases, there was a span of 15 bases. Germline V gives CDR1 SGHNT, CDR2 YYREEE (reference sequence). Here the CDR3 DNA reads TGTGCCAGCAGCTTGCAAATGGGGGTTCGGGAGACCCAGTACTTC. It specifies CASSLQMGVRETQYF.

The chain has TRBV4-3 and TRBJ1-3; D is perhaps TRBD1 (5 bases). The CDR3 is made up of 17 amino acids. The germline CDR1 and CDR2 sequences are LGHNA and YSLEER. Trimming took 2 bases from V and 0 from J, leaving 14 bases between them. The CDR3 protein is CASSQYRRANSGNTIYF. As DNA, the CDR3 is TGCGCCAGCAGCCAATATCGCAGGGCCAACTCTGGAAACACCATATATTTT.

A few counts support this clone. CDR3: CAISDPSGGRTYGYTF. CDR3 in DNA: TGTGCCATCAGTGACCCCTCAGGGGGCCGAACCTATGGCTACACCTTC. The gene calls are TRBV10-3 and TRBJ1-2; TRBD1 aligns across 8 bases. Germline V CDR1 and CDR2: ENHRY, SYGVKD. Trimming at V came to 3 bases and at J to 4 bases, leaving 10 bases not matched to a gene. CDR3 length: 16 residues.

The rearrangement joins TRBV29-1 to TRBJ2-7; D remains unclear. Deletions cut 4 bases from V and 5 bases from J, with 15 bases between. Per the germline V gene, CDR1 is SQVTM and CDR2 is ANQGSEA. The CDR3 has 13 amino acids. CDR3 region: CSVVDPALDEQYF. The CDR3 DNA follows: TGCAGCGTTGTAGACCCCGCTCTCGACGAGCAGTACTTC.

This clone showed up just once. V usage is TRBV19 and J usage is TRBJ2-1; a possible D gene is TRBD2 (6 bases). With 11 bases removed from V and 5 bases from J, the gap between germline ends came to 16 bases. This CDR3 has 13 amino acids. Germline-derived CDR1 and CDR2 are LNHDA and SQIVND (reference sequence). The CDR3 loop is CAAGRDSHNEQFF. The CDR3 coding sequence is TGTGCCGCAGGCCGGGACTCACACAATGAGCAGTTCTTC.

This clone was seen only once. Written as DNA, the CDR3 is TGCGCCAGCAGCCAAACAGGGGCGGATCAGCCCCAGCATTTT. This codes for CASSQTGADQPQHF. The chain employs TRBV4-3 and TRBJ1-5; 7 nucleotides agree with TRBD1. The V gene end was trimmed by 2 bases and the J gene end by 5 bases; junction bases not matched to a gene: 3. This CDR3 is built from 14 residues. Germline V gene data show CDR1 as LGHNA and CDR2 as YSLEER.

The V gene is TRBV5-4, the J gene TRBJ2-7; a possible D gene is TRBD2 (5 bases). Germline CDR1 is SGHNT and CDR2 is YYREEE (reference sequence). The CDR3 covers 15 residues. V shed 4 bases and J shed 2 bases, with 16 bases lying between them. The DNA of the CDR3 is TGTGCCAGCAGCACCCTCTCTGAGCGGCCCTACGAGCAGTACTTC. Translating gives CASSTLSERPYEQYF.

This chain uses TRBV7-9 with TRBJ2-7; no firm D call. Trimming shortened V by 3 bases and J by 1 base, and 1 base separated the two germline ends. Germline V gives CDR1 SEHNR, CDR2 FQNEAQ (reference sequence). The CDR3 loop spans 11 amino acids. DNA of the CDR3: TGTGCCAGCAGCTTTTCCTACGAGCAGTACTTC. Its translation: CASSFSYEQYF.

The chain couples TRBV6-1 to TRBJ2-2; D perhaps matches TRBD1 (6 bases). V dropped 11 bases and J dropped 3 bases, with 16 bases sitting between them. Germline assignment: CDR1 MNHNS and CDR2 SASEGT. This CDR3 is 14 amino acids long. This chain's CDR3 is CAGSLGGHTGELFF. In DNA, the CDR3 is TGTGCCGGATCCCTAGGGGGACACACCGGGGAGCTGTTTTTT.

V gene TRBV7-9 combines with J gene TRBJ2-3; D tentatively reads TRBD1 or TRBD2 (5 bases each). V lost 7 bases to trimming and J lost 5 bases, with 19 bases between them. The CDR3 is 15 residues long. Germline CDR1 is SEHNR and CDR2 is FQNEAQ (reference sequence). CDR3 protein: CASTTRDQRGDTQYF. In nucleotides, the CDR3 is TGTGCCAGCACGACCCGGGACCAGAGGGGAGATACGCAGTATTTT.

The chain is built from TRBV5-5 and TRBJ1-4; no firm D call. V was cut by 4 bases and J by 4 bases, with 14 bases left in between. The germline CDR1 and CDR2 sequences are SGHKS and YYEKEE (reference sequence). This CDR3 has 15 amino acids. This CDR3 reads CASSQSPGLNEKLFF. The CDR3 DNA follows: TGTGCCAGCAGCCAATCGCCGGGTCTTAATGAAAAACTGTTTTTT.

In its sample, this clone was seen once. This rearrangement joins TRBV5-4 to TRBJ1-1, with D possibly matching TRBD1 (5 bases). The CDR3 is 13 amino acids. The V end lost 1 base, the J end lost 5 bases, and 9 bases lay between the germline ends. CDR1 is SGHNT, CDR2 YYREEE, per germline (reference sequence). CDR3 nucleotides: TGTGCCAGCAGCTTGCAGGGTGGTACTGAAGCTTTCTTT. Its protein is CASSLQGGTEAFF.

This clone occurred once. V gene TRBV11-2 combines with J gene TRBJ2-3; 10 bases map to TRBD2. This CDR3 is 15 amino acids long. Germline assignment: CDR1 SGHAT and CDR2 FQNNGV. Germline trimming cut 5 bases from V and 1 base from J; bases unmatched to any gene: 3. DNA of the CDR3: TGTGCCAGCAGCCCAGCGGGGGGGCGCACAGATACGCAGTATTTT. Protein: CASSPAGGRTDTQYF.

The chain joins TRBV11-2 to TRBJ2-5, with 11 bases fitting TRBD2. V dropped 0 bases and J dropped 4; count of bases not matched to a gene: 4. CDR1 SGHAT and CDR2 FQNNGV come from the germline V gene. The CDR3 consists of 16 residues. The CDR3 reads CASSLDRLAGGETQYF. The CDR3 bases are TGTGCCAGCAGCTTAGATAGGCTAGCGGGGGGAGAGACCCAGTACTTC.

The sample holds one count of this clone. The chain couples TRBV7-2 to TRBJ2-5; D remains ambiguous. V was cut by 5 bases and J by 3 bases, with 4 bases left in between. Per the germline V gene, CDR1 is SGHTA and CDR2 is FQGNSA. The CDR3 sequence is 11 residues long. CDR3: CASSPKETQYF. The CDR3, as DNA: TGTGCCAGCAGCCCCAAAGAGACCCAGTACTTC.

This chain's CDR3 is CASSPYRDRETSPLHF. CDR3 sequence (DNA): TGTGCCAGCTCACCGTACCGGGACAGGGAGACCTCACCCCTCCACTTT. The gene calls are TRBV18 and TRBJ1-6, with 9 bases aligning to TRBD1. Germline V gene data show CDR1 as KGHSH and CDR2 as LQKENI. This CDR3 region has 16 residues. V was clipped by 3 bases and J by 10 bases; unmatched bases: 10. The variable domain in full, with the rest retrieved from reference TRBV18 and TRBJ1-6, is NAGVMQNPRHLVRRRGQEARLRCSPMKGHSHVYWYRQLPEEGLKFMVYLQKENIIDESGMPKERFSAEFPKEGPSILRIQQVVRGDSAAYFCASSPYRDRETSPLHFGNGTRLTVT.

The rearrangement links TRBV7-2 to TRBJ1-2; 8 nucleotides agree with TRBD1. Per the germline V gene, CDR1 is SGHTA and CDR2 is FQGNSA. There are 16 residues in the CDR3. With V trimmed by 1 base and J by 4 bases, 8 bases remained unmatched. CDR3 residues: CASSLEAGQETYGYTF. As DNA, the CDR3 is TGTGCCAGCAGCTTAGAAGCGGGACAGGAGACCTATGGCTACACCTTC.

This chain joins TRBV2 and TRBJ2-3; TRBD1 matches at 7 bases. The germline CDR1 and CDR2 sequences are SNHLY and FYNNEI. Unmatched junction bases numbered 2, after V lost 6 bases and J lost 2 bases. This CDR3 has 13 amino acids. Here the CDR3 reads CASRTGITDTQYF. CDR3 DNA sequence: TGTGCCAGCAGGACAGGGATCACAGATACGCAGTATTTT.

This clone was seen just once. This chain joins TRBV11-2 and TRBJ2-3; 10 nucleotides align to TRBD1. Germline CDR1 is SGHAT and CDR2 is FQNNGV. The CDR3 runs 15 residues. With V trimmed by 5 bases and J by 1 base, 3 bases remained unmatched. CDR3 in amino acids: CASSLGTGGTDTQYF. As DNA, the CDR3 is TGTGCCAGCAGCCTGGGGACAGGGGGCACAGATACGCAGTATTTT.

This clone was seen only a few times. The chain combines TRBV10-3 with TRBJ1-1; D remains unclear. Germline assignment: CDR1 ENHRY and CDR2 SYGVKD. V was shortened by 10 bases and J by 1 base, with 19 bases between the two germline ends. The CDR3 sequence is 15 residues long. CDR3 loop: CATVLGFLGNTEAFF. The DNA for the CDR3 is TGTGCCACCGTGTTGGGGTTTTTGGGGAACACTGAAGCTTTCTTT.

This chain joins TRBV5-4 and TRBJ1-3; maybe TRBD1 (5 bases). Germline V gene lookup returns CDR1 SGHNT and CDR2 YYREEE (reference sequence). Trimming shortened V by 0 bases and J by 1 base, and 8 bases separated the two germline ends. This CDR3 spans 15 amino acids. The CDR3 DNA follows: TGTGCCAGCAGCTTGGGGGCAGGGTCTGGAAACACCATATATTTT. Encoded protein: CASSLGAGSGNTIYF.

CDR3 amino acids: CASSLVSQGGGYTF. The CDR3 nucleotides read TGCGCCAGCAGCTTGGTTTCCCAGGGAGGAGGCTACACCTTC. The rearrangement uses TRBV5-1 and TRBJ1-2, with D maybe TRBD1 (5 bases). The V gene lost 0 bases and the J gene lost 8 bases, with 14 bases spanning the gap. This CDR3 spans 14 amino acids. Germline V gives CDR1 SGHRS, CDR2 YFSETQ.

The gene calls are TRBV2 and TRBJ2-7, with a tentative D call TRBD2 (6 bases). Trimming pared 7 bases from V and 1 base from J, leaving 14 bases between. The CDR3 spans 14 residues. Germline CDR1 is SNHLY and CDR2 is FYNNEI. The CDR3 DNA reads TGTGCCAGCACCGTCGGGGGTAGGTCCTACGAGCAGTACTTC. Translated, it gives CASTVGGRSYEQYF.

This chain joins TRBV5-4 and TRBJ2-3; 10 bases align to TRBD1. V gave up 3 bases and J gave up 4 bases; unmatched junction bases: 2. CDR3 size: 14 residues. CDR1 and CDR2 from the germline V gene are SGHNT and YYREEE (reference sequence). The CDR3 nucleotides are TGTGCCAGCAGCTGGGACAGGGGCGCAGATACGCAGTATTTT. It is translated as CASSWDRGADTQYF. Full variable domain (missing parts from reference TRBV5-4 and TRBJ2-3): ETGVTQSPTHLIKTRGQQVTLRCSSQSGHNTVSWYQQALGQGPQFIFQYYREEENGRGNFPPRFSGLQFPNYSSELNVNALELDDSALYLCASSWDRGADTQYFGPGTRLTVL.

The chain employs TRBV6-6 and TRBJ1-1; D might be TRBD1 (6 bases). The CDR3 consists of 14 residues. The V end lost 5 bases, the J end lost 0 bases, and 10 bases lay between the germline ends. Germline CDR1 MNHNY, CDR2 SVGAGI (reference sequence). This chain's CDR3 is CASSNRVMNTEAFF. CDR3 DNA: TGTGCCAGCAGTAACAGGGTGATGAACACTGAAGCTTTCTTT.

V and J are TRBV19 and TRBJ2-7; 7 bases are a match to TRBD1. The V and J ends lost 5 bases and 5 bases, in that order; junction bases with no gene match: 6. The length of the CDR3 is 13 residues. Germline lookup yields CDR1 LNHDA and CDR2 SQIVND (reference sequence). The CDR3 DNA sequence: TGTGCCAGTAGTTTACGGACAGGAGACGAGCAGTACTTC. This gives the protein CASSLRTGDEQYF. Looking up the rest from reference TRBV19 and TRBJ2-7 gives the full variable domain: DGGITQSPKYLFRKEGQNVTLSCEQNLNHDAMYWYRQDPGQGLRLIYYSQIVNDFQKGDIAEGYSVSREKKESFPLTVTSAQKNPTAFYLCASSLRTGDEQYFGPGTRLTVT.

This clone was detected only once. The chain links TRBV7-2 to TRBJ2-1; unclear D gene. V was trimmed by 3 bases and J by 3 bases, leaving 6 bases between them. This CDR3 is 13 amino acids long. CDR1 SGHTA and CDR2 FQGNSA come from the germline V gene. CDR3 in DNA: TGTGCCAGCAGCTTCCAAAGCTACAATGAGCAGTTCTTC. Translating gives CASSFQSYNEQFF.